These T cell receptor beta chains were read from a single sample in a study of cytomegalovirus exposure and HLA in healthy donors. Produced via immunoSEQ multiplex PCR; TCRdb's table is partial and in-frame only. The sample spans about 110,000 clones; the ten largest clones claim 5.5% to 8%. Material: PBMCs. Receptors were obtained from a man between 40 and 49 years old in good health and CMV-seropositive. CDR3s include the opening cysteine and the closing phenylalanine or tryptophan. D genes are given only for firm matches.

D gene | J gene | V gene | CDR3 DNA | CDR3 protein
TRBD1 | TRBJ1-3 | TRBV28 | TGTGCCAGCAGTCCAAGGGGGCAGGGTTTTTCTGGAAACACCATATATTTT | CASSPRGQGFSGNTIYF
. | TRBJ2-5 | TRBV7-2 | TGTGCCAGCAGCGGGCCGCGGGGGACCCAGTACTTC | CASSGPRGTQYF
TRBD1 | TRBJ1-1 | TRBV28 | TGTGCCAGCAGTTTCTTTGTGGGACAGGGGGCTGGTGAAGCTTTCTTT | CASSFFVGQGAGEAFF
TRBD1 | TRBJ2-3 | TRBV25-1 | TGTGCCAGCAGTGAACAGACAGGGATCACAGATACGCAGTATTTT | CASSEQTGITDTQYF
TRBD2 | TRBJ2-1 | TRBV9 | TGTGCCAGCAGCTTAACTAGACTAGCGGGAGTTGGATACAATGAGCAGTTCTTC | CASSLTRLAGVGYNEQFF
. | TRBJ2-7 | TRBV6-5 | TGTGCCAGCAGTTACTCCGGTTACTACGAGCAGTACTTC | CASSYSGYYEQYF
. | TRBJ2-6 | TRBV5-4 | TGTGCCAGCAGCTTAGGGGCGTACGGGGCCAACGTCCTGACTTTC | CASSLGAYGANVLTF
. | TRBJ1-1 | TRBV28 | TGTGCCAGCAGTTCGGACAGTAGGAACACTGAAGCTTTCTTT | CASSSDSRNTEAFF
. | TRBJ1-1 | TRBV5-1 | TGCGCCAGCAGCTCGTCACAGGGCATGAACACTGAAGCTTTCTTT | CASSSSQGMNTEAFF
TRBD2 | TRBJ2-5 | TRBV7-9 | TGTGCCAGCCTCAGCGGGGTAGCTCAAGAGACCCAGTACTTC | CASLSGVAQETQYF
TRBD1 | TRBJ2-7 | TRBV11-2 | TGTGCCAGCAGCGGCAACAGGGGGCATTGGGAGCAGTACTTC | CASSGNRGHWEQYF
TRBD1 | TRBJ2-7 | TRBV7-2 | TGTGCCAGCAGCTTACTTCCGGGACAGTTCTACGAGCAGTACTTC | CASSLLPGQFYEQYF
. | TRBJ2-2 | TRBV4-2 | TGTGCCAGCAGCCAAGAGGTTACAGGGTTAGCCACCGGGGAGCTGTTTTTT | CASSQEVTGLATGELFF
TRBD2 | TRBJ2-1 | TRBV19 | TGTGCCAGTAGTATAGGACTAGCGGAACGGAATGAGCAGTTCTTC | CASSIGLAERNEQFF
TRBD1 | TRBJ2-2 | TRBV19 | TGTGCCAGTACCATCAGGACAGGGGGCAACACCGGGGAGCTGTTTTTT | CASTIRTGGNTGELFF
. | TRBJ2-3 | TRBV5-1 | TGCGCCAGCAGCTTGGAAATTACAGGGATGGGAGATACGCAGTATTTT | CASSLEITGMGDTQYF
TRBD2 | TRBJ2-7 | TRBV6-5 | TGTGCCAGCAGTTTACAACCCGGGACTAGCGGCTACGAGCAGTACTTC | CASSLQPGTSGYEQYF
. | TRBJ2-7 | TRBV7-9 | TGTGCCAGCAGCTTAGATGGCGCGGGTTGGGAGCAGTACTTC | CASSLDGAGWEQYF
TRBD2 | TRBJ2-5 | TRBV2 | TGTGCCAGTCGGACTAGGGGACAAGAGACCCAGTACTTC | CASRTRGQETQYF
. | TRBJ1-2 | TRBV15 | TGTGCCACCAGCAGTAACAGGGCTTCTATAGGAGGCTACACCTTC | CATSSNRASIGGYTF
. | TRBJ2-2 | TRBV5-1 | TGCGCCAGCAGCTCGGAAGTACAGGGCCTCCGGAACACCGGGGAGCTGTTTTTT | CASSSEVQGLRNTGELFF
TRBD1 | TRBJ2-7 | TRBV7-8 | TGTGCCAGCAGCGCACGGACAGGGGAACTCTACGAGCAGTACTTC | CASSARTGELYEQYF